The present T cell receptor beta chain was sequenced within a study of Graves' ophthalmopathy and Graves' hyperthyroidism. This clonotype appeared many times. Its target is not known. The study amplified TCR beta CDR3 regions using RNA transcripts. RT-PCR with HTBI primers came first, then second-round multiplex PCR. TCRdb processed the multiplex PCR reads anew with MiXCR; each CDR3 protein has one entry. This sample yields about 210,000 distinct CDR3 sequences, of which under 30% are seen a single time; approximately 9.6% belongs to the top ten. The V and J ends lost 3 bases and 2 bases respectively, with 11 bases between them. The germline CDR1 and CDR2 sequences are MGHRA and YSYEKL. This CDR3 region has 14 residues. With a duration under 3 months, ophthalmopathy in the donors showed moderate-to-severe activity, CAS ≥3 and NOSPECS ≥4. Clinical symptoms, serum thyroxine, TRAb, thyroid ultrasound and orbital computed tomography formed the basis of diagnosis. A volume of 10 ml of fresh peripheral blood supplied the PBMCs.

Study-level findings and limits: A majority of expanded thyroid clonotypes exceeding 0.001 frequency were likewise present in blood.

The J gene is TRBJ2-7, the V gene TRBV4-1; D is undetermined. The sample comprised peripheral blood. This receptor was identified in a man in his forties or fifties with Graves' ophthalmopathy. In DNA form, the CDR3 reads TGCGCCAGCAGCCAGGCCCCTGGGACCTACGAGCAGTACTTC. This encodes CASSQAPGTYEQYF.